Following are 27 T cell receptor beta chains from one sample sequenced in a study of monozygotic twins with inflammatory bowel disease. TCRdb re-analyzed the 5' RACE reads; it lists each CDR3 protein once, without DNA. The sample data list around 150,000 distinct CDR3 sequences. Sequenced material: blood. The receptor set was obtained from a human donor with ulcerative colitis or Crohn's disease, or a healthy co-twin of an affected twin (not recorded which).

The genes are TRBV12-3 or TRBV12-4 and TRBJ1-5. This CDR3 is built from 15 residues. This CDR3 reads CASSLSLQGNQPQHF.

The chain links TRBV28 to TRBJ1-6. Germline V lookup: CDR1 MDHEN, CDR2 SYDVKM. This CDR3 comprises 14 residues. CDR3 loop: CASSPAGLNSPLHF.

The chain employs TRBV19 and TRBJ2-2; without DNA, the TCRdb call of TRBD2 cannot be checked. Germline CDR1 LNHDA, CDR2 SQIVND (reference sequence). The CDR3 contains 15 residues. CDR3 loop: CASSVGLASTGELFF.

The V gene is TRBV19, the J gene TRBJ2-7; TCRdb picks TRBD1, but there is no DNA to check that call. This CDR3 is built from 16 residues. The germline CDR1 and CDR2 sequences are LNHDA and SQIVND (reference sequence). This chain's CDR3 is CASSPLGQRNSYEQYF.

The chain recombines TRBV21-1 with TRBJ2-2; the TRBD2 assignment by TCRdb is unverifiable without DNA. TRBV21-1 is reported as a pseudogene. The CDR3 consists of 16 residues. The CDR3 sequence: CASSKEGGTNTGELFF.

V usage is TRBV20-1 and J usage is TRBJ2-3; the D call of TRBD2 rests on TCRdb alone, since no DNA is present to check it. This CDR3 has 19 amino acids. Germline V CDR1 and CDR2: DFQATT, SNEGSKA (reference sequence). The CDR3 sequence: CSARDLGLAGGQTPDTQYF.

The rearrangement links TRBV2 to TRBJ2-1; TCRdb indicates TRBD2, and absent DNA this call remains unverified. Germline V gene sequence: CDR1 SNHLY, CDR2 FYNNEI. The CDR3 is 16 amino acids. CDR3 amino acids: CASSRGLAANYNEQFF.

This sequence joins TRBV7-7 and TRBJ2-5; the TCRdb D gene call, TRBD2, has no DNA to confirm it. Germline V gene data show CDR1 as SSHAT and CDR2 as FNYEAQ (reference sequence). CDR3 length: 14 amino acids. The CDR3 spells CASSDGDSRETQYF.

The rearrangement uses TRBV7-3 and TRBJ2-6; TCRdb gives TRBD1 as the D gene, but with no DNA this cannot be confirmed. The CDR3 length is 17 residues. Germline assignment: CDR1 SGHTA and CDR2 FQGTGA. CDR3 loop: CASGPGITPSGANVLTF. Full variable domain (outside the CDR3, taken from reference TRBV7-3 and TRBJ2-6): GAGVSQTPSNKVTEKGKYVELRCDPISGHTALYWYRQSLGQGPEFLIYFQGTGAADDSGLPNDRFFAVRPEGSVSTLKIQRTERGDSAVYLCASGPGITPSGANVLTFGAGSRLTVL.

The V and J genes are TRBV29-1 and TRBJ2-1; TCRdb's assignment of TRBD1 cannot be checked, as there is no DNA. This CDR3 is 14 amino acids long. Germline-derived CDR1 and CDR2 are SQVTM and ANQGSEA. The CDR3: CSVPRGAFYNEQFF.

The CDR3 sequence is CASSPLTSGGEFF. J is TRBJ2-1 and V is TRBV2; as DNA is missing, the TRBD2 call by TCRdb cannot be tested. The CDR3 consists of 13 residues. CDR1 is SNHLY, CDR2 FYNNEI, per germline.

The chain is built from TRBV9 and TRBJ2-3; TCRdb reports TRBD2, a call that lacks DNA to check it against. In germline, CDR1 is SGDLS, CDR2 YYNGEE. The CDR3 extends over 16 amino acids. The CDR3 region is CASSGSTSPGRDTQYF.

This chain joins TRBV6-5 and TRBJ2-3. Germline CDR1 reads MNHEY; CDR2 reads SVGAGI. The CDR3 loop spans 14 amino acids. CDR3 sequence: CASSYSEATDTQYF.

CDR3 residues: CASSFPLSGTSGNEQFF. The rearrangement joins TRBV11-2 to TRBJ2-1; TCRdb's D gene call, TRBD2, goes unchecked for lack of DNA. In germline, CDR1 is SGHAT, CDR2 FQNNGV. The CDR3 spans 17 residues.

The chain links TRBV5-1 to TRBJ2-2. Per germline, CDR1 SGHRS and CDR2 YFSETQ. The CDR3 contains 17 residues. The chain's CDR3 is CASSLEGMFWESGELFF. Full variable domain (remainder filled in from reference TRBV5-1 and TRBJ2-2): KAGVTQTPRYLIKTRGQQVTLSCSPISGHRSVSWYQQTPGQGLQFLFEYFSETQRNKGNFPGRFSGRQFSNSRSEMNVSTLELGDSALYLCASSLEGMFWESGELFFGEGSRLTVL.

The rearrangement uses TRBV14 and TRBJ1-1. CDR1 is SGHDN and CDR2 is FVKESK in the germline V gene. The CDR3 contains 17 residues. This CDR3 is CASSLQAMDWGSTEAFF.

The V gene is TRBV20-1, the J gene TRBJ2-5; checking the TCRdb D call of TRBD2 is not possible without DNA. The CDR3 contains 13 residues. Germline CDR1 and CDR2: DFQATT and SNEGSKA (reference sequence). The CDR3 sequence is CSPTSGDQETQYF.

CDR3 region: CASRLAGLNEQFF. The V and J genes are TRBV27 and TRBJ2-1; TCRdb's assignment of TRBD2 cannot be checked, as there is no DNA. The V gene's germline CDR1 is MNHEY and CDR2 SMNVEV (reference sequence). The CDR3 has 13 amino acids.

The CDR3 reads CASSLELSGRGNEQFF. The rearrangement joins TRBV12-3 or TRBV12-4 to TRBJ2-1; TCRdb proposes TRBD2, but this gene call is untestable without DNA. This CDR3 contains 16 residues.

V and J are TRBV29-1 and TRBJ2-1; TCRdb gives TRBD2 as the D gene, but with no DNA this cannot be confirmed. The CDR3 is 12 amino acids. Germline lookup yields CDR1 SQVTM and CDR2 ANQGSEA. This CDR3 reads CSATAGHNEQFF.

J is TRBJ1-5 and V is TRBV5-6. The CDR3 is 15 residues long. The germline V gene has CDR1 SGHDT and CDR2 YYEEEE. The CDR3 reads CASSLANILNQPQHF.

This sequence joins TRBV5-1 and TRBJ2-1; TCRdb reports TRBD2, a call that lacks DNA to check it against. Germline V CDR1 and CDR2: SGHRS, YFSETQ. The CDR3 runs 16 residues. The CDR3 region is CASSSEGTSGFGEQFF.

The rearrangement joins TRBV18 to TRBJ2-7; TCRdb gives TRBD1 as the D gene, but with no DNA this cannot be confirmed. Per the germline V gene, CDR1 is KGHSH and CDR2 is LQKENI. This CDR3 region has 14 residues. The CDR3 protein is CASSPRDGPYEQYF.

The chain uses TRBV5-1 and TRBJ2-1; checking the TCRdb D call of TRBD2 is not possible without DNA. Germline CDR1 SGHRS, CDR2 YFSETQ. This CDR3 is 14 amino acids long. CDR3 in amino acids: CASSLNGRGNEQFF.

CDR3 residues: CASSLGQVHSYEQYF. The chain uses TRBV27 and TRBJ2-7. Germline-derived CDR1 and CDR2 are MNHEY and SMNVEV (reference sequence). This CDR3 spans 15 amino acids.

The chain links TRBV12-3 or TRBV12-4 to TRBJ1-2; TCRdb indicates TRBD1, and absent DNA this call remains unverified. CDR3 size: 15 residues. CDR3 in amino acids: CASSLTGTGNYGYTF.

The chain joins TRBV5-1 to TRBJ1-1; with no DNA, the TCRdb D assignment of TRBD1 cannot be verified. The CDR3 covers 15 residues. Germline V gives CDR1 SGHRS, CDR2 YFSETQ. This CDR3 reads CASSDRGTQNTEAFF. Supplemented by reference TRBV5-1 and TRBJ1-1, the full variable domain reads KAGVTQTPRYLIKTRGQQVTLSCSPISGHRSVSWYQQTPGQGLQFLFEYFSETQRNKGNFPGRFSGRQFSNSRSEMNVSTLELGDSALYLCASSDRGTQNTEAFFGQGTRLTVV.